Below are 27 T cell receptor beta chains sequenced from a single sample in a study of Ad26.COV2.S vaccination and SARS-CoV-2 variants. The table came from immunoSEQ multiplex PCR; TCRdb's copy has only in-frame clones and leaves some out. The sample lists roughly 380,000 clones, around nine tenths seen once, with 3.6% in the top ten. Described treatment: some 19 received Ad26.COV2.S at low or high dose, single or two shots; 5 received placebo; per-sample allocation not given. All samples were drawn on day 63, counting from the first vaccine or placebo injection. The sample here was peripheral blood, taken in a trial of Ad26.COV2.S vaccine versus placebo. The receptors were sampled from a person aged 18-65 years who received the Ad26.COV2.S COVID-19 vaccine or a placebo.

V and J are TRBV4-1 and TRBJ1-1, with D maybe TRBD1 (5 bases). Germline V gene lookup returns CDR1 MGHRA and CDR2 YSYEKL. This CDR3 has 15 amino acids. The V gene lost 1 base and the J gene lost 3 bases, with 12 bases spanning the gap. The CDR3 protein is CASSQVIRGDTEAFF. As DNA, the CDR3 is TGCGCCAGCAGCCAAGTCATACGGGGGGACACTGAAGCTTTCTTT.

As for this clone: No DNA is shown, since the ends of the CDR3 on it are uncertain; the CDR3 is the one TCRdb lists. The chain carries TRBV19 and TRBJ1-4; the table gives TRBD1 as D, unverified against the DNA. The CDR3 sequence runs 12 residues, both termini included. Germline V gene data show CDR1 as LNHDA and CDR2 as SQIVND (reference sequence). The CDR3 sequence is CATSWGPGSVFF.

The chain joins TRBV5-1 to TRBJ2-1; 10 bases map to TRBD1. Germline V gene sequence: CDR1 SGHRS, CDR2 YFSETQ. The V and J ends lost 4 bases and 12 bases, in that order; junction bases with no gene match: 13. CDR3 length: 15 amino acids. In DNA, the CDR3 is TGCGCCAGCAGCCTTAAGACAGGGGGCGGATCTAGGCAGTTCTTC. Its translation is CASSLKTGGGSRQFF.

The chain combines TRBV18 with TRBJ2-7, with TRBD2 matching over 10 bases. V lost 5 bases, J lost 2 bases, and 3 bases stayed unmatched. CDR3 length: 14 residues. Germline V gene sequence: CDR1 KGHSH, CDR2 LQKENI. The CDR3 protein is CASSASGGAYEQYF. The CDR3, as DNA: TGTGCCAGCTCAGCCAGCGGGGGGGCCTACGAGCAGTACTTC.

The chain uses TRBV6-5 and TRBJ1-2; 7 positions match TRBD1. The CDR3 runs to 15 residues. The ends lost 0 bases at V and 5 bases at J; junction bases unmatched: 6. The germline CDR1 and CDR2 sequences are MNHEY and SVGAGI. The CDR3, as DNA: TGTGCCAGCAGTTACTCGAACAGGGGCACATATGGCTACACCTTC. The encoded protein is CASSYSNRGTYGYTF.

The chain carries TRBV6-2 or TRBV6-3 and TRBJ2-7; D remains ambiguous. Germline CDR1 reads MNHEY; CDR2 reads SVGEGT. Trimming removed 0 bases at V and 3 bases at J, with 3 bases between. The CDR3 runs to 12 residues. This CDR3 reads CASSYSFYEQYF. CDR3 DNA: TGTGCCAGCAGTTACTCTTTCTACGAGCAGTACTTC.

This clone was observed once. The CDR3 is CASSRDREVGELFF. Written as DNA, the CDR3 is TGTGCCAGTAGCCGGGACAGGGAGGTCGGGGAGCTGTTTTTT. V and J are TRBV19 and TRBJ2-2, with 9 bases aligning to TRBD1. V lost 6 bases, J lost 7 bases, and 6 bases stayed unmatched. This CDR3 region has 14 residues. Looked up from germline, CDR1 is LNHDA and CDR2 is SQIVND (reference sequence).

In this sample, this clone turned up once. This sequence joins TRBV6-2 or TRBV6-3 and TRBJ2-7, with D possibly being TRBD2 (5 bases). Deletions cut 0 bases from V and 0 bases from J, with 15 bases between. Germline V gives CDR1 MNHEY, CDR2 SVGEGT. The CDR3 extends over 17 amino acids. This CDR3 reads CASSYSMGEFSSYEQYF. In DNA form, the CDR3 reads TGTGCCAGCAGTTACTCGATGGGAGAGTTCAGCTCCTACGAGCAGTACTTC.

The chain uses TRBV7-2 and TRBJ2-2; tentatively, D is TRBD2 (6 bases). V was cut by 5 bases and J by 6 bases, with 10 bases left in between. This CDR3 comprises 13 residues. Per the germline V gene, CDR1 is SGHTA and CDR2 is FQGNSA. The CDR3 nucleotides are TGTGCCAGCAGCCGCGGGGTGTCCGGGGAGCTGTTTTTT. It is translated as CASSRGVSGELFF.

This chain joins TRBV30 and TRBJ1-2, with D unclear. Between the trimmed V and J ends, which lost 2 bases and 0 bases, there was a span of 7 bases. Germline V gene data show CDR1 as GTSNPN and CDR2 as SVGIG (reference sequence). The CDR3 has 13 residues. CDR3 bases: TGTGCCTGGAGTATCGGAACTAACTATGGCTACACCTTC. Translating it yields CAWSIGTNYGYTF.

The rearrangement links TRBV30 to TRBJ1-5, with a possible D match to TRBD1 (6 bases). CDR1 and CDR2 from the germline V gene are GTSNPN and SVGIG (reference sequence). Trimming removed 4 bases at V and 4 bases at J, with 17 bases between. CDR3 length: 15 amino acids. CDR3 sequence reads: CAWTGVGGPNQPQHF. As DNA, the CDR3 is TGTGCCTGGACGGGGGTAGGGGGGCCTAATCAGCCCCAGCATTTT.

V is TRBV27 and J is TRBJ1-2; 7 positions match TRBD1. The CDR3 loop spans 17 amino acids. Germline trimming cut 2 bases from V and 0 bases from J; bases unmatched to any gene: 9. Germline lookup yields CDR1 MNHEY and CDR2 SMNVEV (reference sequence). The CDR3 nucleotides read TGTGCCAGCAGTTTAAGACAGGGAGCACTTTCTAACTATGGCTACACCTTC. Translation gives CASSLRQGALSNYGYTF.

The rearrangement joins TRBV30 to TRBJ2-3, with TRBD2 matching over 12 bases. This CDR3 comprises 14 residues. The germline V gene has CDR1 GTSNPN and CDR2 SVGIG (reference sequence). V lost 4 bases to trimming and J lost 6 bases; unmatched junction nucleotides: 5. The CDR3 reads CAWTLAGGQDTQYF. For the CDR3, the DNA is TGTGCCTGGACCCTAGCGGGGGGGCAGGATACGCAGTATTTT.

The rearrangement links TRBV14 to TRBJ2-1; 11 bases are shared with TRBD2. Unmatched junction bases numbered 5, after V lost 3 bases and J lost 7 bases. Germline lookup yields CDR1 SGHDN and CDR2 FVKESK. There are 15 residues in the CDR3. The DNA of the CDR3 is TGTGCCAGCAGCCATCGACTAGCGGGGATGAATGAGCAGTTCTTC. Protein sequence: CASSHRLAGMNEQFF. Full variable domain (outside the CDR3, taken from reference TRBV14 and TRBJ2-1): EAGVTQFPSHSVIEKGQTVTLRCDPISGHDNLYWYRRVMGKEIKFLLHFVKESKQDESGMPNNRFLAERTGGTYSTLKVQPAELEDSGVYFCASSHRLAGMNEQFFGPGTRLTVL.

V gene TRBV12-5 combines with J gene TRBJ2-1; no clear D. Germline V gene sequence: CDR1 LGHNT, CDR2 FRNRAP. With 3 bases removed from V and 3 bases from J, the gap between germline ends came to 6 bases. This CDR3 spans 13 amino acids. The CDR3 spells CASGLEDYNEQFF. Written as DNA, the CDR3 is TGTGCTAGTGGTTTAGAAGACTACAATGAGCAGTTCTTC. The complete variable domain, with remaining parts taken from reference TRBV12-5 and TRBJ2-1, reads DARVTQTPRHKVTEMGQEVTMRCQPILGHNTVFWYRQTMMQGLELLAYFRNRAPLDDSGMPKDRFSAEMPDATLATLKIQPSEPRDSAVYFCASGLEDYNEQFFGPGTRLTVL.

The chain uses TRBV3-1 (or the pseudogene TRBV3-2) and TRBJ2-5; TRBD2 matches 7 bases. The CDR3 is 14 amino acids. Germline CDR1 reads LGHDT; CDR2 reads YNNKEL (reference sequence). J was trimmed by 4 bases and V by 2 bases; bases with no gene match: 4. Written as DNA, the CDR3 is TGTGCCAGCAGCCAAAACCTAGCGGTAGAGACCCAGTACTTC. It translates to CASSQNLAVETQYF.

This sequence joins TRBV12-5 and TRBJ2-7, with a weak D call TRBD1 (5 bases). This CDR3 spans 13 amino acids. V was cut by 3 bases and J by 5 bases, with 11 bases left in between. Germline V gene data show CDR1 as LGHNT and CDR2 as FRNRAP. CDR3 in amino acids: CASGLAGKHEQYF. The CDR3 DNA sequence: TGTGCTAGTGGTTTAGCAGGGAAGCACGAGCAGTACTTC. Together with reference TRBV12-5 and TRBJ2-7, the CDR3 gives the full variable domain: DARVTQTPRHKVTEMGQEVTMRCQPILGHNTVFWYRQTMMQGLELLAYFRNRAPLDDSGMPKDRFSAEMPDATLATLKIQPSEPRDSAVYFCASGLAGKHEQYFGPGTRLTVT.

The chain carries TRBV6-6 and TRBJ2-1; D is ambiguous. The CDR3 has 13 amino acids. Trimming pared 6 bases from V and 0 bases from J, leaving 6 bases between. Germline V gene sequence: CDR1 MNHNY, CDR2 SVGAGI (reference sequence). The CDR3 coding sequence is TGTGCCAGCAGGGAGAGCTCCTACAATGAGCAGTTCTTC. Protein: CASRESSYNEQFF.

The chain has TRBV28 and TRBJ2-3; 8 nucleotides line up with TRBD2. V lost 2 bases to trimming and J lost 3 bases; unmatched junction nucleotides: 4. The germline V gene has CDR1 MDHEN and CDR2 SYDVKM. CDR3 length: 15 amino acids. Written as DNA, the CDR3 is TGTGCCAGCAGTTTAGCGGGGGGCGAGACAGATACGCAGTATTTT. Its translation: CASSLAGGETDTQYF. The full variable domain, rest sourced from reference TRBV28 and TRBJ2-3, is DVKVTQSSRYLVKRTGEKVFLECVQDMDHENMFWYRQDPGLGLRLIYFSYDVKMKEKGDIPEGYSVSREKKERFSLILESASTNQTSMYLCASSLAGGETDTQYFGPGTRLTVL.

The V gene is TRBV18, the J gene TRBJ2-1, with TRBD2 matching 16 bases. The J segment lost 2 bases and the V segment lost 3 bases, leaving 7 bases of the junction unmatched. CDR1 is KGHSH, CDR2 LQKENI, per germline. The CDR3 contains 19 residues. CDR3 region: CASSPTGTSGGATYNEQFF. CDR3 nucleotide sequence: TGTGCCAGCTCACCTACCGGGACTAGCGGGGGGGCAACCTACAATGAGCAGTTCTTC. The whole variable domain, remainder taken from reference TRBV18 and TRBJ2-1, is NAGVMQNPRHLVRRRGQEARLRCSPMKGHSHVYWYRQLPEEGLKFMVYLQKENIIDESGMPKERFSAEFPKEGPSILRIQQVVRGDSAAYFCASSPTGTSGGATYNEQFFGPGTRLTVL.

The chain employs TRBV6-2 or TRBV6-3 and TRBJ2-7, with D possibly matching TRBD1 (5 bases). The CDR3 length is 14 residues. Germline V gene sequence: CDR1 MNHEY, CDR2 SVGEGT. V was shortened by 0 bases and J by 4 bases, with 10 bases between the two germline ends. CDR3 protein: CASSYSLKGYEQYF. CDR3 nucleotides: TGTGCCAGCAGTTACTCACTAAAGGGGTACGAGCAGTACTTC.

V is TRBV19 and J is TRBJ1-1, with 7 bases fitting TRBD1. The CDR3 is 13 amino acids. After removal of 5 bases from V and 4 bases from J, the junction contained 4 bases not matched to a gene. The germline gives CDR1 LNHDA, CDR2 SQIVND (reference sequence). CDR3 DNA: TGTGCCAGTAGTTTTGACAGGGCCACTGAAGCTTTCTTT. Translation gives CASSFDRATEAFF.

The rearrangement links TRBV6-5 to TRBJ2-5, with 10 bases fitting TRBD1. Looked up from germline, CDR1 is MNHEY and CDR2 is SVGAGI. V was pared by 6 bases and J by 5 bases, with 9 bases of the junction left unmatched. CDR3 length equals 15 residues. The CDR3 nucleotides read TGTGCCAGCAGCCCCGGGACAGGGGATACGGAGACCCAGTACTTC. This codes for CASSPGTGDTETQYF.

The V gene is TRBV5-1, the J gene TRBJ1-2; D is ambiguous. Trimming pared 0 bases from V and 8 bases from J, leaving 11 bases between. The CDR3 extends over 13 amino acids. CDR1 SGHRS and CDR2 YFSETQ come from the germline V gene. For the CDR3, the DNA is TGCGCCAGCAGCTTGGGAGTTGATGGCGGCTACACCTTC. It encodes CASSLGVDGGYTF. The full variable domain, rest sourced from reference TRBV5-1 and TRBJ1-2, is KAGVTQTPRYLIKTRGQQVTLSCSPISGHRSVSWYQQTPGQGLQFLFEYFSETQRNKGNFPGRFSGRQFSNSRSEMNVSTLELGDSALYLCASSLGVDGGYTFGSGTRLTVV.

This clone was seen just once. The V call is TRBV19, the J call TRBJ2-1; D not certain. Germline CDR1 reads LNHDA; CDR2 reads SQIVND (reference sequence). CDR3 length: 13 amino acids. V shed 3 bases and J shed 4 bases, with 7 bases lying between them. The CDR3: CASSIWQYNEQFF. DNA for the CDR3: TGTGCCAGTAGTATCTGGCAGTACAATGAGCAGTTCTTC. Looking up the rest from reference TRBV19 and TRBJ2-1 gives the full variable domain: DGGITQSPKYLFRKEGQNVTLSCEQNLNHDAMYWYRQDPGQGLRLIYYSQIVNDFQKGDIAEGYSVSREKKESFPLTVTSAQKNPTAFYLCASSIWQYNEQFFGPGTRLTVL.

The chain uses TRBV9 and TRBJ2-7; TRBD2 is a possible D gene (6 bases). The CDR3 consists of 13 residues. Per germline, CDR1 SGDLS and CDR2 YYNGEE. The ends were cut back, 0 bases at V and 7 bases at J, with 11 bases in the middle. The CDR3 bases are TGTGCCAGCAGCGTAGTGGAGGGATCAGAGCAGTACTTC. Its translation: CASSVVEGSEQYF.

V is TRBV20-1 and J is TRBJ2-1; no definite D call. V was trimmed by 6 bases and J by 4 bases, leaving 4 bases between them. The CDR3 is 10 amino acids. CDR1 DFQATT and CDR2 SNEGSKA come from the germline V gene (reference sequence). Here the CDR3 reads CSAQYNEQFF. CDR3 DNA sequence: TGCAGTGCCCAATACAATGAGCAGTTCTTC.